The sequence of this T cell receptor (beta chain) was determined in a study of early T cells in non-severe SARS-CoV-2 infection. Per the germline V gene, CDR1 is SQVTM and CDR2 is ANQGSEA. Trimming removed 5 bases from V and 2 bases from J, with 8 bases in between. CDR3 length equals 12 residues. TCRdb reanalysed the 5' RACE reads using MiXCR and keeps one entry per CDR3 protein. Of about 110,000 distinct CDR3 sequences in the sample, approximately 12% were seen once. The receptor comes from an adult who was a healthcare worker with PCR-confirmed SARS-CoV-2 infection or an uninfected control (not recorded which). This chain links TRBV29-1 with TRBJ2-3; D is possibly TRBD2 (7 bases). Sequences were derived from whole blood, sampled at baseline. CDR3 sequence reads: CSVRGATDTQYF. CDR3 coding DNA: TGCAGCGTTCGGGGGGCCACAGATACGCAGTATTTT.